The 18 T cell receptor beta chains in this list originate from one sample, sequenced in a study of T-cell reconstitution after alpha-beta-depleted transplantation in children. The TCRbeta library incorporated unique molecular identifiers. A single record per CDR3 protein comes from TCRdb applying MiXCR to the PCR reads. The sample shows roughly 500,000 distinct CDR3 sequences, less than 35% of them seen only once. The specimen was PBMCs from the stem cell graft donor, collected from the stem cell graft. All receptors derive from a human donor who donated a stem cell graft to a child with aplastic anemia.

V usage is TRBV5-6 and J usage is TRBJ2-7; D ambiguous. Germline CDR1 is SGHDT and CDR2 is YYEEEE. CDR3 length: 16 residues. Trimming removed 0 bases from V and 3 bases from J, with 16 bases in between. CDR3 protein: CASSLGGVGGHYEQYF. The CDR3 DNA is TGTGCCAGCAGCTTGGGGGGTGTCGGCGGCCACTACGAGCAGTACTTC. The full variable domain, in which reference TRBV5-6 and TRBJ2-7 provide the parts outside the CDR3, is DAGVTQSPTHLIKTRGQQVTLRCSPKSGHDTVSWYQQALGQGPQFIFQYYEEEERQRGNFPDRFSGHQFPNYSSELNVNALLLGDSALYLCASSLGGVGGHYEQYFGPGTRLTVT.

In this sample, this clonotype turned up a few times. V gene TRBV24-1 combines with J gene TRBJ2-5; the match to TRBD1 covers 7 bases. V gave up 8 bases and J gave up 1 base; unmatched junction bases: 3. From germline, CDR1 is KGHDR and CDR2 SFDVKD. The CDR3 extends over 13 amino acids. CDR3: CATIGQVQETQYF. The CDR3 bases are TGTGCCACCATAGGACAGGTCCAAGAGACCCAGTACTTC.

The rearrangement links TRBV20-1 to TRBJ1-2; D is perhaps TRBD1 (5 bases). The V gene lost 3 bases and the J gene lost 1 base, with 15 bases spanning the gap. The CDR3 covers 15 residues. Germline lookup yields CDR1 DFQATT and CDR2 SNEGSKA (reference sequence). The CDR3 reads CSASDGTVINYGYTF. CDR3 coding DNA: TGCAGTGCTAGCGACGGGACCGTTATTAACTATGGCTACACCTTC.

The V gene is TRBV20-1, the J gene TRBJ2-5, with D tentatively TRBD1 or TRBD2 (6 bases each). The CDR3 extends over 13 amino acids. V was pared by 2 bases and J by 4 bases, with 11 bases between. CDR1 is DFQATT, CDR2 SNEGSKA, per germline (reference sequence). The CDR3 DNA reads as TGCAGTGCTAGACGGGGGCTTTCAGAGACCCAGTACTTC. This gives the protein CSARRGLSETQYF.

This clonotype was seen only a few times. This sequence joins TRBV9 and TRBJ2-1; D tentatively fits TRBD1 or TRBD2 (5 bases each). The CDR3 is made up of 13 amino acids. Germline lookup yields CDR1 SGDLS and CDR2 YYNGEE. V lost 0 bases to trimming and J lost 8 bases, with 9 bases between them. The CDR3 DNA follows: TGTGCCAGCAGCGTAGGGGGGTACGATGAGCAGTTCTTC. As protein: CASSVGGYDEQFF.

The chain has TRBV5-5 and TRBJ1-4; 8 bases match TRBD1. The CDR3 covers 18 residues. The germline V gene has CDR1 SGHKS and CDR2 YYEKEE (reference sequence). J gave up 7 bases and V 1 base, and 15 bases lay outside the gene matches. The CDR3 is CASSLLGQGPGVGEKLFF. CDR3 sequence (DNA): TGTGCCAGCAGCTTGTTAGGACAGGGCCCTGGTGTAGGTGAAAAACTGTTTTTT.

This clonotype was recorded a few times. V is TRBV20-1 and J is TRBJ2-3; D is possibly TRBD1 or TRBD2 (6 bases each). CDR3 size: 14 residues. The V gene's germline CDR1 is DFQATT and CDR2 SNEGSKA (reference sequence). V was shortened by 5 bases and J by 1 base, with 13 bases between the two germline ends. CDR3: CSAQGGTRTDTQYF. The DNA of the CDR3 is TGCAGTGCTCAAGGGGGGACCCGCACAGATACGCAGTATTTT.

The chain is built from TRBV10-3 and TRBJ1-6, with 8 bases matching TRBD1. This CDR3 has 17 residues. Germline V lookup: CDR1 ENHRY, CDR2 SYGVKD. Trimming at V came to 6 bases and at J to 7 bases, leaving 14 bases not matched to a gene. CDR3 DNA: TGTGCCATCAGGGGTTCTACACCGGACAGGGCCAATTCACCCCTCCACTTT. Translation: CAIRGSTPDRANSPLHF.

This clonotype was detected only a few times. The chain couples TRBV29-1 to TRBJ2-6, with TRBD1 identical over 7 bases. This CDR3 contains 18 residues. V gave up 0 bases and J gave up 1 base; unmatched junction bases: 9. Per germline, CDR1 SQVTM and CDR2 ANQGSEA. Written as DNA, the CDR3 is TGCAGCGTTGAAGATCGCGACAGGGTAGGATCTGGGGCCAACGTCCTGACTTTC. It is translated as CSVEDRDRVGSGANVLTF.

The chain joins TRBV4-2 to TRBJ2-1; maybe TRBD2 (6 bases). Germline V gives CDR1 LGHNA, CDR2 YNFKEQ. This CDR3 has 14 residues. Trimming pared 4 bases from V and 6 bases from J, leaving 13 bases between. The CDR3 DNA reads TGTGCCAGCAGCCGGGACTCAGCGGTCAATGAGCAGTTCTTC. This encodes CASSRDSAVNEQFF.

The chain has TRBV5-6 and TRBJ2-1; maybe TRBD2 (5 bases). In germline, CDR1 is SGHDT, CDR2 YYEEEE. Trimming took 4 bases from V and 6 from J, leaving 20 bases between them. The CDR3 is 16 amino acids. CDR3 region: CASSDARVRYRNEQFF. In DNA form, the CDR3 reads TGTGCCAGCAGCGACGCGAGGGTCCGGTACCGCAATGAGCAGTTCTTC.

V usage is TRBV15 and J usage is TRBJ2-7; unclear D gene. V gave up 0 bases and J gave up 10 bases, with 10 bases separating them. Looked up from germline, CDR1 is LNHNV and CDR2 is YYDKDF (reference sequence). The length of the CDR3 is 12 residues. CDR3 region: CATSRDNDRQYF. CDR3 sequence (DNA): TGTGCCACCAGCAGAGATAACGACCGTCAGTACTTC. Together with reference TRBV15 and TRBJ2-7, the CDR3 gives the full variable domain: DAMVIQNPRYQVTQFGKPVTLSCSQTLNHNVMYWYQQKSSQAPKLLFHYYDKDFNNEADTPDNFQSRRPNTSFCFLDIRSPGLGDTAMYLCATSRDNDRQYFGPGTRLTVT.

The chain has TRBV7-6 and TRBJ2-7; D not resolved. Germline V gives CDR1 SGHVS, CDR2 FNYEAQ. Trimming took off 6 bases at V and 3 bases at J, with 12 bases between the two ends. The CDR3 length is 13 residues. The CDR3 DNA reads TGTGCCAGCAGTAGGAGTCTCGGCTACGAGCAGTACTTC. Translation gives CASSRSLGYEQYF.

The chain uses TRBV6-2 or TRBV6-3 and TRBJ2-1, with D hard to call. Germline CDR1 MNHEY, CDR2 SVGEGT. There are 16 residues in the CDR3. Trimming took 2 bases from V and 2 from J, leaving 13 bases between them. CDR3 in amino acids: CASSYTPAFTYNEQFF. The CDR3 bases are TGTGCCAGCAGTTACACTCCAGCGTTCACCTACAATGAGCAGTTCTTC.

The J gene is TRBJ2-1, the V gene TRBV10-3, with D hard to call. V shed 0 bases and J shed 4 bases, with 16 bases lying between them. The CDR3 has 17 amino acids. The V gene's germline CDR1 is ENHRY and CDR2 SYGVKD. CDR3 in amino acids: CAISESGGRRGYNEQFF. The CDR3 DNA reads as TGTGCCATCAGTGAGTCGGGTGGCAGGAGAGGTTACAATGAGCAGTTCTTC.

This clonotype has just a few counts. The rearrangement links TRBV25-1 to TRBJ2-1; TRBD2 matches at 8 bases. CDR1 is MGHDK, CDR2 SYGVNS, per germline. Germline trimming cut 3 bases from V and 0 bases from J; bases unmatched to any gene: 7. This CDR3 is 17 amino acids long. CDR3 coding DNA: TGTGCCAGCAGTGACTCGACTAGCGCGAGCTCCTACAATGAGCAGTTCTTC. Translated: CASSDSTSASSYNEQFF.

This clonotype was recorded a few times. V usage is TRBV20-1 and J usage is TRBJ1-2; no definite D call. Germline CDR1 DFQATT, CDR2 SNEGSKA (reference sequence). This CDR3 is 13 amino acids long. With 2 bases removed from V and 3 bases from J, the gap between germline ends came to 10 bases. The CDR3 sequence is CSARPRRDYGYTF. The CDR3 region has the DNA TGCAGTGCTAGACCCCGGCGTGACTATGGCTACACCTTC.

A few counts support this clonotype. J is TRBJ2-1 and V is TRBV6-5; 8 positions agree with TRBD2. Per the germline V gene, CDR1 is MNHEY and CDR2 is SVGAGI. This CDR3 comprises 19 residues. V trimming: 2 bases; J trimming: 0 bases; junction bases outside the gene matches: 12. CDR3 residues: CASSYDFQVAGSSYNEQFF. In DNA, the CDR3 is TGTGCCAGCAGTTACGATTTCCAGGTAGCGGGGAGCTCCTACAATGAGCAGTTCTTC.